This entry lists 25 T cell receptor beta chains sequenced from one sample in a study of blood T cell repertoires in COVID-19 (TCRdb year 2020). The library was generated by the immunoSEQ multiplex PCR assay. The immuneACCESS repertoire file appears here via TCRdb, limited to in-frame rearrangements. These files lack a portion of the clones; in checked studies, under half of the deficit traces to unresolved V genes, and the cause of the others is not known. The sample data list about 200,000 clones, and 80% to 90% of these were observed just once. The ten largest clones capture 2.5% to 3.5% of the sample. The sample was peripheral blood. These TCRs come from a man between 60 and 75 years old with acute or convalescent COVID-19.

CDR3 nucleotides: TGCGCCAGCCGGCCGGGACAGGGGGAAGAGACCCAGTACTTC. Its protein product is CASRPGQGEETQYF. This chain uses TRBV4-1 with TRBJ2-5; 11 nucleotides align to TRBD1. J lost 3 bases, V lost 8 bases, and 5 bases had no gene match. Germline CDR1 is MGHRA and CDR2 is YSYEKL. The CDR3 extends over 14 amino acids.

The CDR3 DNA is TGTGCCACCGGAACGGGGTCAGGTTCGGGCTACACCTTC. Its protein product is CATGTGSGSGYTF. The V and J genes are TRBV10-3 and TRBJ1-2; D call uncertain. CDR1 and CDR2 (germline): ENHRY, SYGVKD. Trimming took off 10 bases at V and 8 bases at J, with 20 bases between the two ends. The CDR3 length is 13 residues.

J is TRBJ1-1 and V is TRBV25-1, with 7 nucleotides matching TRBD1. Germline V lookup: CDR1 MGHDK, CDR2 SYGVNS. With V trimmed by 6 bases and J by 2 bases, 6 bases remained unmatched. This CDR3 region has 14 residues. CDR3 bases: TGTGCCAGCAGAAGAACAGGGGTAAACACTGAAGCTTTCTTT. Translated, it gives CASRRTGVNTEAFF. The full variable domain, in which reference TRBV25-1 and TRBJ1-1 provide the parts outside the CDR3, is EADIYQTPRYLVIGTGKKITLECSQTMGHDKMYWYQQDPGMELHLIHYSYGVNSTEKGDLSSESTVSRIRTEHFPLTLESARPSHTSQYLCASRRTGVNTEAFFGQGTRLTVV.

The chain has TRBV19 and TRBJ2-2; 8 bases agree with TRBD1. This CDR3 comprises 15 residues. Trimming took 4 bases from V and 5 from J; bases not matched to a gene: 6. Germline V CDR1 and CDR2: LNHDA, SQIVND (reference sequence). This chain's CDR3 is CASSRPGQVTGELFF. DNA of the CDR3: TGTGCCAGTAGTAGACCGGGACAGGTAACCGGGGAGCTGTTTTTT.

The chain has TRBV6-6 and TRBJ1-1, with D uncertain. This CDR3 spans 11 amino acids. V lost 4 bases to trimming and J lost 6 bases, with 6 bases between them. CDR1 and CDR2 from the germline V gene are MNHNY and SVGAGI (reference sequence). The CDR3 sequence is CASSSWPEAFF. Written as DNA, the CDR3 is TGTGCCAGCAGTTCATGGCCTGAAGCTTTCTTT.

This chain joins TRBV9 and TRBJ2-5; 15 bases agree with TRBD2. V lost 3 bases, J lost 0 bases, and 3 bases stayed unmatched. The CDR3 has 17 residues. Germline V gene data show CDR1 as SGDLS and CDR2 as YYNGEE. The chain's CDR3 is CASSGGLAGGYQETQYF. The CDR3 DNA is TGTGCCAGCAGCGGAGGACTAGCGGGAGGGTACCAAGAGACCCAGTACTTC. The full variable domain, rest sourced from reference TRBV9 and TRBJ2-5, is DSGVTQTPKHLITATGQRVTLRCSPRSGDLSVYWYQQSLDQGLQFLIQYYNGEERAKGNILERFSAQQFPDLHSELNLSSLELGDSALYFCASSGGLAGGYQETQYFGPGTRLLVL.

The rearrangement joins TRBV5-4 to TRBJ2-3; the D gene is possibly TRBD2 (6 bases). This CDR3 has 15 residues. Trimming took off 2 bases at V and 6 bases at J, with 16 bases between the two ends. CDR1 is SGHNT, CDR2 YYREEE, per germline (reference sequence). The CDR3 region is CASSFAGPSADTQYF. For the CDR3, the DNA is TGTGCCAGCAGCTTCGCGGGACCGTCGGCTGATACGCAGTATTTT.

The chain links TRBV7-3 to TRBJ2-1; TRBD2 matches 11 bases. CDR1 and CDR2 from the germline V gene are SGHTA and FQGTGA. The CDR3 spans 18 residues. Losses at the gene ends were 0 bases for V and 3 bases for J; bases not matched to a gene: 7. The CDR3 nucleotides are TGTGCCAGCAGCTTAACAACCCCCGGACTAGCGGGCTACAATGAGCAGTTCTTC. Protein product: CASSLTTPGLAGYNEQFF.

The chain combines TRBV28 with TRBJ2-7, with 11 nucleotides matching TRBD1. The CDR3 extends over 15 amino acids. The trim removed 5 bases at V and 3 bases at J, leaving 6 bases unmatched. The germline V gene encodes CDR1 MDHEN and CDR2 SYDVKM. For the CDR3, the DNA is TGTGCCAGCAGTCCCGGGACAGGGGGGGGCTACGAGCAGTACTTC. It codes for CASSPGTGGGYEQYF.

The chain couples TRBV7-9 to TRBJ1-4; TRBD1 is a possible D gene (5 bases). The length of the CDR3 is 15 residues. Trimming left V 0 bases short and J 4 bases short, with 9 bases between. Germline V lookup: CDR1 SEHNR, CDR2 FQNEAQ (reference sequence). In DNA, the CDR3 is TGTGCCAGCAGCTTAGCTCAGGGTTTTAATGAAAAACTGTTTTTT. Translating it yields CASSLAQGFNEKLFF.

The CDR3 here is CASSPLGGGGELFF. Written as DNA, the CDR3 is TGCGCCAGCAGCCCCCTGGGAGGCGGCGGGGAGCTGTTTTTT. This chain connects TRBV5-1 to TRBJ2-2; D might be TRBD2 (6 bases). CDR3 length equals 14 residues. V lost 4 bases and J 7 bases, leaving 14 bases between the germline ends. The germline gives CDR1 SGHRS, CDR2 YFSETQ.

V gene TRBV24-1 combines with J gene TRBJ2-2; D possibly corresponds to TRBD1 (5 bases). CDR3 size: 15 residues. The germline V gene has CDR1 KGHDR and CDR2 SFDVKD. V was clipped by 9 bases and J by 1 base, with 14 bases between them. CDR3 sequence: CATQPSQGNTGELFF. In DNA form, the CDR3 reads TGTGCCACCCAACCGAGCCAGGGGAACACCGGGGAGCTGTTTTTT.

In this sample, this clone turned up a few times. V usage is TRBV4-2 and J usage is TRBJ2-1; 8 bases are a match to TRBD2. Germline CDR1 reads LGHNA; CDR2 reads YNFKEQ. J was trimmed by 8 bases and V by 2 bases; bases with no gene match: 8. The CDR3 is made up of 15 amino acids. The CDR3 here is CASSQSGSSMHEQFF. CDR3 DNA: TGTGCCAGCAGCCAAAGCGGGAGCTCAATGCATGAGCAGTTCTTC.

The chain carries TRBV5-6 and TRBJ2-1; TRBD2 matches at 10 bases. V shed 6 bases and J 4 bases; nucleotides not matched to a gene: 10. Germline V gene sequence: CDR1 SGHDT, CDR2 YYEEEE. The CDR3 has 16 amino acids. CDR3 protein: CASITLQGLAYNEQFF. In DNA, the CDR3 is TGTGCCAGCATCACACTCCAGGGACTAGCGTACAATGAGCAGTTCTTC.

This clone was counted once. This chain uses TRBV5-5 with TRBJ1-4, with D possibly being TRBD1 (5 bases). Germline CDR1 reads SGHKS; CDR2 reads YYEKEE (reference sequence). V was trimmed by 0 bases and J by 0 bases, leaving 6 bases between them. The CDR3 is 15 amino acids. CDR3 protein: CASSLGRATNEKLFF. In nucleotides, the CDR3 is TGTGCCAGCAGCTTGGGCAGGGCAACTAATGAAAAACTGTTTTTT.

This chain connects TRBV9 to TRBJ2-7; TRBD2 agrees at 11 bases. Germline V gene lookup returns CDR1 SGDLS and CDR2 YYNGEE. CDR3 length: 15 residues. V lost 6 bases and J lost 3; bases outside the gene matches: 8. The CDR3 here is CASTRGLAESYEQYF. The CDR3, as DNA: TGTGCCAGCACCAGGGGACTAGCGGAAAGCTACGAGCAGTACTTC.

In DNA form, the CDR3 reads TGTGCCAGCAGCCCTCCCGACCGGGCCTACGAGCAGTACTTC. Translation: CASSPPDRAYEQYF. The rearrangement joins TRBV11-2 to TRBJ2-7, with D hard to call. The CDR3 has 14 amino acids. V lost 5 bases and J 2 bases, leaving 13 bases between the germline ends. Per germline, CDR1 SGHAT and CDR2 FQNNGV.

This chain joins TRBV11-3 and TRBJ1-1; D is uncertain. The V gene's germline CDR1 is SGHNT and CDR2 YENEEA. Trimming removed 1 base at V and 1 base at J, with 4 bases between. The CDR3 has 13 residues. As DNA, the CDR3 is TGTGCCAGCAGCTTAGGAGCGAACACTGAAGCTTTCTTT. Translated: CASSLGANTEAFF.

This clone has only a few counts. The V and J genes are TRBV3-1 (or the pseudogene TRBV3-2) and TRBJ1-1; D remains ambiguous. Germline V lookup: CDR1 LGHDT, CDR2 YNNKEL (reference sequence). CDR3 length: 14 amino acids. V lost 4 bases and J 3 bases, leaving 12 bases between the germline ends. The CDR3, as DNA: TGTGCCAGCAGCCCTTCTTGGGCCGACACTGAAGCTTTCTTT. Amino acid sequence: CASSPSWADTEAFF.

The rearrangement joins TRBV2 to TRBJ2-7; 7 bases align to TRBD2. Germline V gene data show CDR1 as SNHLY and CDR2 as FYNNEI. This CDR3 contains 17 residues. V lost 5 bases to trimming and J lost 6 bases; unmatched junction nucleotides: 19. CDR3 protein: CASSRRILLAVGSEQYF. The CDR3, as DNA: TGTGCCAGCAGTCGTAGAATACTCCTAGCGGTTGGGTCCGAGCAGTACTTC.

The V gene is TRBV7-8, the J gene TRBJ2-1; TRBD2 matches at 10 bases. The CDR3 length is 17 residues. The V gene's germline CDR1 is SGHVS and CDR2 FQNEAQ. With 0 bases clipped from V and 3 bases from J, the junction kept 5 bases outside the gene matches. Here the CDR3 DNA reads TGTGCCAGCAGCTTAGCCCATAGCGGGAGGCGCTACAATGAGCAGTTCTTC. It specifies CASSLAHSGRRYNEQFF.

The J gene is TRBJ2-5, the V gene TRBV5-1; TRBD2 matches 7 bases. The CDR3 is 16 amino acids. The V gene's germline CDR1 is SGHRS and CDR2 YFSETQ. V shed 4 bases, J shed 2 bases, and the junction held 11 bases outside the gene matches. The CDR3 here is CASSIGTTSRQETQYF. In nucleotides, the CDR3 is TGCGCCAGCAGCATCGGGACTACCAGTCGACAAGAGACCCAGTACTTC.

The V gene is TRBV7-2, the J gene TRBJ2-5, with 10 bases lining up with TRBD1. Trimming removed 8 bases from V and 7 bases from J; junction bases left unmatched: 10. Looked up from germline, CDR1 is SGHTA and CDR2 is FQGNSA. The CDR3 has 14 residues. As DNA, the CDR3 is TGTGCCAGCGGACCGGACAGGGGGGTTGGGACCCAGTACTTC. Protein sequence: CASGPDRGVGTQYF.

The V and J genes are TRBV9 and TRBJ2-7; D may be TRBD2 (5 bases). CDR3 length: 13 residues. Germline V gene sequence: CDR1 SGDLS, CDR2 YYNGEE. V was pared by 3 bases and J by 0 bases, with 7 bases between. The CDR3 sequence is CASSGGSSYEQYF. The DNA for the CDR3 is TGTGCCAGCAGCGGAGGGTCCTCCTACGAGCAGTACTTC.

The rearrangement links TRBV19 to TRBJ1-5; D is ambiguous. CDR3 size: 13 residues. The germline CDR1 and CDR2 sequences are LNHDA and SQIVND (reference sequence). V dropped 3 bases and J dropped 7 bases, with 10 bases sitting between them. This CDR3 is CASSIGSGQPQHF. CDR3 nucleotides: TGTGCCAGTAGTATCGGTAGCGGGCAGCCCCAGCATTTT. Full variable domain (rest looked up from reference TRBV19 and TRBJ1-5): DGGITQSPKYLFRKEGQNVTLSCEQNLNHDAMYWYRQDPGQGLRLIYYSQIVNDFQKGDIAEGYSVSREKKESFPLTVTSAQKNPTAFYLCASSIGSGQPQHFGDGTRLSIL.